These 8 T cell receptor beta chains were sequenced from one sample in a study of T cell responses to AZD1222 COVID-19 vaccine. Sequencing was performed with immunoSEQ multiplex PCR; in TCRdb, only in-frame clones are kept and a portion is missing. In the table there are roughly 150,000 clones, approximately 90% of which are singletons. Here the sequenced sample was peripheral blood, taken on day 0 of AZD1222 vaccination. These receptors were collected from an adult in good health.

This clone came up once. CDR3 DNA sequence: TGTGCCAGCTCACTCGATTATAGCGGGAGAACAGATGAGCAGTTCTTC. This codes for CASSLDYSGRTDEQFF. This chain joins TRBV18 and TRBJ2-1, with TRBD2 identical over 9 bases. The V gene's germline CDR1 is KGHSH and CDR2 LQKENI. V shed 4 bases and J 8 bases; nucleotides not matched to a gene: 12. The CDR3 loop spans 16 amino acids.

The chain carries TRBV19 and TRBJ2-7, with TRBD1 identical over 10 bases. The CDR3 length is 15 residues. Germline V gives CDR1 LNHDA, CDR2 SQIVND (reference sequence). Trimming took 6 bases from V and 0 from J; bases not matched to a gene: 5. CDR3 in amino acids: CASREGQGNSYEQYF. CDR3 bases: TGTGCCAGTAGGGAGGGACAGGGGAACTCCTACGAGCAGTACTTC. Full variable domain (remainder filled in from reference TRBV19 and TRBJ2-7): DGGITQSPKYLFRKEGQNVTLSCEQNLNHDAMYWYRQDPGQGLRLIYYSQIVNDFQKGDIAEGYSVSREKKESFPLTVTSAQKNPTAFYLCASREGQGNSYEQYFGPGTRLTVT.

V and J are TRBV19 and TRBJ2-2, with TRBD2 matching 11 bases. The germline gives CDR1 LNHDA, CDR2 SQIVND (reference sequence). The CDR3 runs to 18 residues. The V segment lost 4 bases and the J segment 0 bases; nucleotides outside the gene matches: 7. The CDR3 bases are TGTGCCAGTAGTAGAGGGACTAGCGGCGCCGCGAACACCGGGGAGCTGTTTTTT. Translating gives CASSRGTSGAANTGELFF.

The rearrangement links TRBV24-1 to TRBJ2-7; the D gene is possibly TRBD1 (6 bases). Trimming left V 4 bases short and J 6 bases short, with 12 bases between. CDR3 length: 13 residues. Looked up from germline, CDR1 is KGHDR and CDR2 is SFDVKD. CDR3 nucleotide sequence: TGTGCCACCAGTGAACAGGGTCTGTCCGAGCAGTACTTC. It specifies CATSEQGLSEQYF.

This clone was seen once. V usage is TRBV7-9 and J usage is TRBJ1-5, with a possible D match to TRBD1 (5 bases). The length of the CDR3 is 13 residues. Trimming stripped 5 bases from V and 7 bases from J, with 12 bases between. The V gene's germline CDR1 is SEHNR and CDR2 FQNEAQ (reference sequence). CDR3 bases: TGTGCCAGCAGCATAGACAGTGACCAGCCCCAGCATTTT. Its protein is CASSIDSDQPQHF.

The chain couples TRBV12-3 or TRBV12-4 to TRBJ1-1; no clear D gene. V shed 4 bases and J shed 0 bases, with 6 bases lying between them. The CDR3 loop spans 13 amino acids. In DNA form, the CDR3 reads TGTGCCAGCAGTTACGGCATGAACACTGAAGCTTTCTTT. Protein: CASSYGMNTEAFF.

V usage is TRBV28 and J usage is TRBJ1-2, with D possibly TRBD1 on 5 matching bases. The CDR3 is 13 amino acids. V was clipped by 5 bases and J by 1 base, with 8 bases between them. The germline gives CDR1 MDHEN, CDR2 SYDVKM. The CDR3 DNA sequence: TGTGCCAGCAGTAGACAGAATAACTATGGCTACACCTTC. Protein product: CASSRQNNYGYTF.

The chain links TRBV5-1 to TRBJ1-1; tentatively, D is TRBD1 (6 bases). Trimming shortened V by 0 bases and J by 5 bases, and 11 bases separated the two germline ends. Germline loops: CDR1 SGHRS, CDR2 YFSETQ. This CDR3 region has 14 residues. The CDR3 loop reads CASSLAGDETEAFF. The CDR3, as DNA: TGCGCCAGCAGCTTGGCAGGGGATGAAACTGAAGCTTTCTTT.